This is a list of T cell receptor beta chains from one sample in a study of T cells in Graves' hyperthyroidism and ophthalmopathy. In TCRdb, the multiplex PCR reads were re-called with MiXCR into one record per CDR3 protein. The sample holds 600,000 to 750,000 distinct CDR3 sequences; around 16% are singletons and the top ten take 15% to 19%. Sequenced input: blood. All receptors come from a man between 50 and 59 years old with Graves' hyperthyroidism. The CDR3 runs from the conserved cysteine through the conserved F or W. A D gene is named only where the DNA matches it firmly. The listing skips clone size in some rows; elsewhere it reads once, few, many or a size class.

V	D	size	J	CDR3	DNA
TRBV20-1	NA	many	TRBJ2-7	CSASAGRYYEQYF	TGCAGTGCTAGTGCGGGACGGTACTACGAGCAGTACTTC
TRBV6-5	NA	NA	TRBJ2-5	CASSYPSRGETQYF	TGTGCCAGCAGTTATCCTAGCCGGGGAGAGACCCAGTACTTC
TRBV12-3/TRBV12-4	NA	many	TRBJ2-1	CASSLEGGAYNEQFF	TGTGCCAGCAGTTTAGAGGGGGGCGCCTACAATGAGCAGTTCTTC
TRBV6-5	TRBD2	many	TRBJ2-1	CASSYAGLAGEGNEQFF	TGTGCCAGCAGTTACGCGGGACTAGCGGGAGAGGGCAATGAGCAGTTCTTC
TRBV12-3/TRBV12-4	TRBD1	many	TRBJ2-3	CASRWTGGTDTQYF	TGTGCCAGCAGATGGACAGGGGGCACAGATACGCAGTATTTT
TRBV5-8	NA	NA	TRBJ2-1	CASLGWGNSYNEQFF	TGTGCCAGCCTCGGATGGGGGAACTCCTACAATGAGCAGTTCTTC
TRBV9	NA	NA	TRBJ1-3	CASSAGGGFSGNTIYF	TGTGCCAGCAGCGCCGGCGGGGGCTTCTCTGGAAACACCATATATTTT
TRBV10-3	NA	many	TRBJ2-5	CAISETGETQYF	TGTGCCATCAGTGAGACTGGAGAGACCCAGTACTTC
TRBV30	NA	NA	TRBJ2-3	CAWIPSGRTDTQYF	TGTGCCTGGATACCAAGCGGTCGCACAGATACGCAGTATTTT
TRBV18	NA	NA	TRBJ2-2	CASSKPTGNTGELFF	TGTGCCAGCTCTAAACCGACAGGAAACACCGGGGAGCTGTTTTTT
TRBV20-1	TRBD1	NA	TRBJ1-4	CSARDPRQGQSEKLFF	TGCAGTGCTAGAGATCCCCGACAGGGGCAAAGTGAAAAACTGTTTTTT
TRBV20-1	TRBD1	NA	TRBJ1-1	CSARDRTGGVEAFF	TGCAGTGCTAGAGACAGGACAGGGGGAGTTGAAGCTTTCTTT
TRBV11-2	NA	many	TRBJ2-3	CASSLGPTALSTDTQYF	TGTGCCAGCAGCTTAGGGCCCACGGCCCTTAGCACAGATACGCAGTATTTT
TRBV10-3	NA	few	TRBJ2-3	CAIRGTGSTDTQYF	TGTGCCATCAGAGGTACAGGGAGCACAGATACGCAGTATTTT
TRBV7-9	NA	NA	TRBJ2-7	CASSQEIGGPDYEQYF	TGCGCCAGCAGCCAAGAAATCGGGGGGCCGGACTACGAGCAGTACTTC
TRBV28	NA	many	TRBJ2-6	CASSSSSRGAGANVLTF	TGTGCCAGCAGTTCATCCTCCAGGGGAGCTGGGGCCAACGTCCTGACTTTC
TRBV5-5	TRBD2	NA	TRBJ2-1	CTSSLEATGTSGRVHQFF	TGCACCAGCAGCTTGGAGGCAACCGGGACTAGCGGGAGGGTCCATCAGTTCTTC
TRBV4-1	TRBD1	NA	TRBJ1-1	CASSQVGQGPTEAFF	TGCGCCAGCAGCCAAGTCGGACAGGGCCCCACTGAAGCTTTCTTT
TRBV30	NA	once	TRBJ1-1	CAWSVLGRKNTEAFF	TGTGCCTGGAGTGTACTAGGACGCAAGAACACTGAAGCTTTCTTT
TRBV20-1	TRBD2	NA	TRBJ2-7	CSARGLAGGSSYEQYF	TGCAGTGCTAGGGGACTAGCGGGCGGATCCTCCTACGAGCAGTACTTC
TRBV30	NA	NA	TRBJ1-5	CAWSVGGVNQPQHF	TGTGCCTGGAGTGTTGGAGGGGTCAATCAGCCCCAGCATTTT
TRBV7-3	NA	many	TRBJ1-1	CASSLQGAGSTEAFF	TGTGCCAGCAGCTTACAAGGGGCGGGTAGCACTGAAGCTTTCTTT
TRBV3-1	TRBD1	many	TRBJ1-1	CASSHRGTGATEAFF	TGTGCCAGCAGCCATCGGGGTACAGGGGCCACTGAAGCTTTCTTT
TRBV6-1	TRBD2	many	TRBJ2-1	CASSDPGTSGYNEQFF	TGTGCCAGCAGTGACCCCGGGACTAGCGGATACAATGAGCAGTTCTTC
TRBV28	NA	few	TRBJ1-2	CASSLRPGDPYGYTF	TGTGCCAGCAGTTTGCGCCCAGGGGACCCCTATGGCTACACCTTC